A single T cell receptor beta chain is shown here with its context. The antigen is unknown. TCRdb's table, derived via immunoSEQ multiplex PCR, lists solely in-frame clones and lacks some. Altogether approximately 150,000 clones are present, approximately 86% being singletons, with the ten largest covering 2.6%. Germline CDR1 SGHKS, CDR2 YYEKEE (reference sequence). The CDR3 totals 15 residues. V was trimmed by 0 bases and J by 2 bases, leaving 10 bases between them. This specimen comes from a study of T cell responses to AZD1222 COVID-19 vaccine. Study observations and caveats: Two AZD1222 doses significantly raised spike-specific TCR breadth and depth over controls.

V usage is TRBV5-5 and J usage is TRBJ2-3; no firm D call. This specimen was peripheral blood, taken on day 0 of AZD1222 vaccination. The source of this sequence is an adult in good health. CDR3 sequence reads: CASSLATVTTDTQYF. The CDR3 DNA is TGTGCCAGCAGCTTGGCGACGGTTACCACAGATACGCAGTATTTT.